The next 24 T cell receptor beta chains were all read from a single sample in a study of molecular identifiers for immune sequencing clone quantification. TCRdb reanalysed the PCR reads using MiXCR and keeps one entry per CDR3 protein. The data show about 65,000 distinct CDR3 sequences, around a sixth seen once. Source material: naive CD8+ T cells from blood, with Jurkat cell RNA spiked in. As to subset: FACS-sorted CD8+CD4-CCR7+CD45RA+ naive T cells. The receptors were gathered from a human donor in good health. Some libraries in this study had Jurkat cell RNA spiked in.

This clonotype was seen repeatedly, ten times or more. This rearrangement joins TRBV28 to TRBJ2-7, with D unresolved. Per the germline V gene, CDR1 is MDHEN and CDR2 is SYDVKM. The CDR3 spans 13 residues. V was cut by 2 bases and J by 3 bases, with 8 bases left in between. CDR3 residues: CASSLDSYYEQYF. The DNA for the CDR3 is TGTGCCAGCAGTTTAGATAGTTACTACGAGCAGTACTTC.

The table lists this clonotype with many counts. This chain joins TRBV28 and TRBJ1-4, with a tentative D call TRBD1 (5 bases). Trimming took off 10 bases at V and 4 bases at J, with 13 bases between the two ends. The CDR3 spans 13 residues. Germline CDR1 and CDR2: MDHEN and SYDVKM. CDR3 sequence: CATLGTVNEKLFF. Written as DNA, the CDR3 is TGTGCCACCCTCGGGACGGTTAATGAAAAACTGTTTTTT.

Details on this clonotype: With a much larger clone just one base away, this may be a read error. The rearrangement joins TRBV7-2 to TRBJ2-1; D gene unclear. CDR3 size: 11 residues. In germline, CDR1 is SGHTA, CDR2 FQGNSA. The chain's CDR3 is CASSLGLEQLF. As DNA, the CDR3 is TGTGCCAGCAGCTTAGGGTTAGAGCAGCTCTTC.

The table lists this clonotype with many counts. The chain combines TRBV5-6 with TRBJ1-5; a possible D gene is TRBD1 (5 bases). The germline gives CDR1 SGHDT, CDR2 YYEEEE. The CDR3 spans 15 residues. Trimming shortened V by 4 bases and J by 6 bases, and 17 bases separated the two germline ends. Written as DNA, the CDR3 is TGTGCCAGCAGCCCGGGGCAGGGTGTGAGTCAGCCCCAGCATTTT. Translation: CASSPGQGVSQPQHF.

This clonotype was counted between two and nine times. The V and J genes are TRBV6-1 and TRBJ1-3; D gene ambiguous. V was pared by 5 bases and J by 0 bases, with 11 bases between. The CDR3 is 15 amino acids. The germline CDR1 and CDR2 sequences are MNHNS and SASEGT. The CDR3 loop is CASSLTGYSGNTIYF. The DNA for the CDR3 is TGTGCCAGCAGTTTGACTGGATACTCTGGAAACACCATATATTTT.

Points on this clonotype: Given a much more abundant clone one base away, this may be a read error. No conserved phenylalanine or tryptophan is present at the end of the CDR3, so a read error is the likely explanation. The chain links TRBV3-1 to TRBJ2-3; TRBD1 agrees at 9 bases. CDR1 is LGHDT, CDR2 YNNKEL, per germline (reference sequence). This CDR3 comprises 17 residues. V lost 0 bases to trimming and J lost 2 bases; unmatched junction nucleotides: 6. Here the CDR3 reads CASSQETGTGITDTQYL. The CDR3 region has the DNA TGTGCCAGCAGCCAAGAAACCGGGACAGGGATCACAGATACGCAGTATTTA.

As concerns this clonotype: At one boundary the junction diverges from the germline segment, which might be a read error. This CDR3 reads CASSLVASWNEQLF. CDR3 sequence (DNA): TGTGCCAGCAGCTTGGTAGCCAGTTGGAATGAGCAGCTCTTC. The chain links TRBV5-6 to TRBJ2-1; D gene ambiguous. The CDR3 is 14 residues long. The germline V gene has CDR1 SGHDT and CDR2 YYEEEE.

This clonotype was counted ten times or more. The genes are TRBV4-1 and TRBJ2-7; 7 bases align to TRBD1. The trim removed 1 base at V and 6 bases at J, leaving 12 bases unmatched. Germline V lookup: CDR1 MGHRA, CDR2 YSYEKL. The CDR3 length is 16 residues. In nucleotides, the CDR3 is TGCGCCAGCAGCCAAGCGTCCCCAACAGGGGTGCGCGAGCAGTACTTC. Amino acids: CASSQASPTGVREQYF.

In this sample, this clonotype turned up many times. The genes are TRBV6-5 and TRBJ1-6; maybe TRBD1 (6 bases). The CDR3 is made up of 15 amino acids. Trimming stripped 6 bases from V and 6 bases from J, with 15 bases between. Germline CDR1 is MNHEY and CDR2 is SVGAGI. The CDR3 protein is CASSYRVQLNSPLHF. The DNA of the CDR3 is TGTGCCAGCAGCTACAGGGTACAGCTTAATTCACCCCTCCACTTT.

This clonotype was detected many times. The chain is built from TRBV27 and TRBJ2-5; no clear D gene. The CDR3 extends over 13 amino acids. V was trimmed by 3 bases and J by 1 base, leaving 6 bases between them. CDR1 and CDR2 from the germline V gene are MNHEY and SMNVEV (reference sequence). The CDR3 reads CASSLYSQETQYF. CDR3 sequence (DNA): TGTGCCAGCAGTTTGTACAGCCAAGAGACCCAGTACTTC.

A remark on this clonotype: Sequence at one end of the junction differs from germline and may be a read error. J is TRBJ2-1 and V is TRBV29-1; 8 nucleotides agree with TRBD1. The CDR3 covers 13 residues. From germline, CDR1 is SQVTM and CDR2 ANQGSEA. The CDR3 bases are TGCAGCGTTGCAGGGGGCTCCTACGATGAGCAGTTCTTC. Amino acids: CSVAGGSYDEQFF.

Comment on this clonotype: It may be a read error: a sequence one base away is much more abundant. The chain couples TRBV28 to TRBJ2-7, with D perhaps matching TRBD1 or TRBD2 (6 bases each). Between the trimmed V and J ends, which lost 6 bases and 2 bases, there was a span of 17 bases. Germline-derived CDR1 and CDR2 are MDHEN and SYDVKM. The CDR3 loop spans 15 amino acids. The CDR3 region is CASSRDWGLPYEQYF. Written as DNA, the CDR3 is TGTGCCAGCAGCCGGGACTGGGGGCTACCCTACGAGCAGTACTTC.

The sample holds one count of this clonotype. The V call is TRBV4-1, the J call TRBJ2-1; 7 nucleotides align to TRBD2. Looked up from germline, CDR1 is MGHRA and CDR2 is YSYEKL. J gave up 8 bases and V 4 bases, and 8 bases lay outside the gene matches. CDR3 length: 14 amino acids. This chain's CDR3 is CASSPTGGGDEQFF. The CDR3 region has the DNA TGCGCCAGCAGCCCGACTGGCGGGGGAGATGAGCAGTTCTTC.

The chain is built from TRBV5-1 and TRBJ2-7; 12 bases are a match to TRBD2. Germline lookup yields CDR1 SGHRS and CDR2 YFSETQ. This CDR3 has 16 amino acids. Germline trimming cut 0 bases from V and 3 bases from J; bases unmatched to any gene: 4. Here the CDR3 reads CASSLGLAGVFYEQYF. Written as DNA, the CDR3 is TGCGCCAGCAGCTTGGGACTAGCGGGAGTTTTCTACGAGCAGTACTTC.

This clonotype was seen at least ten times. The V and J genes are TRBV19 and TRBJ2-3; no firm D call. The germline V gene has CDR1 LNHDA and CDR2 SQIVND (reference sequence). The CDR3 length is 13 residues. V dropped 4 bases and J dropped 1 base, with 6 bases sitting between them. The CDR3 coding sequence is TGTGCCAGTAGTACAGTACGCACAGATACGCAGTATTTT. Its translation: CASSTVRTDTQYF.

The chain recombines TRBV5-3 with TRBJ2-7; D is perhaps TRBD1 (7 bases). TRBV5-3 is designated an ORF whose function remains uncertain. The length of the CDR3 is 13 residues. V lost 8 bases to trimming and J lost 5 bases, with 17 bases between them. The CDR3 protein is CASQGGQLDEQYF. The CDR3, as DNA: TGTGCCAGCCAGGGGGGACAGCTCGACGAGCAGTACTTC.

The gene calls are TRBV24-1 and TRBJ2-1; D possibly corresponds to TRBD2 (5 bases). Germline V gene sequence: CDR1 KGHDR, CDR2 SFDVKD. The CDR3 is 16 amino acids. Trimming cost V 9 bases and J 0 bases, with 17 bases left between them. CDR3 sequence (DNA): TGTGCCACCGGAAGGACCAACACTAGCTCCTACAATGAGCAGTTCTTC. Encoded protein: CATGRTNTSSYNEQFF.

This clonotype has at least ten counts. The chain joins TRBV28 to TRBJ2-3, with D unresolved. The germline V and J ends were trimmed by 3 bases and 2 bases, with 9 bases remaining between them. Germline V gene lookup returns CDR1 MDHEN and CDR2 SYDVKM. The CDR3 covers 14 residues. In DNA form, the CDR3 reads TGTGCCAGCAGTTTGACACTATCCACAGATACGCAGTATTTT. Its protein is CASSLTLSTDTQYF.

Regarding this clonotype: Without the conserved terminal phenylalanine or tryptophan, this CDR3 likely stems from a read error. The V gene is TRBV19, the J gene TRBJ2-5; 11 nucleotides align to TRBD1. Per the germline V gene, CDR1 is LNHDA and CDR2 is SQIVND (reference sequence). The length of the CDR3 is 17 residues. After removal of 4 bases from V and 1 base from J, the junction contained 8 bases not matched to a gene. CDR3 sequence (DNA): TGTGCCAGTAGTACTGTGGGACAGGGGGTTCGCCAAGAGACCCAGTACTCC. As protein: CASSTVGQGVRQETQYS.

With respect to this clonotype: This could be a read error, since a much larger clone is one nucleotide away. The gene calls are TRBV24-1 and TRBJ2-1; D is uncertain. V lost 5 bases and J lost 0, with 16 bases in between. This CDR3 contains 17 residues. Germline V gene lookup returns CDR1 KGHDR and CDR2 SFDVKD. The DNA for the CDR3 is TGTGCCACCAGTGGGAAAGGTTTGTGGATCTCCTACAATGAGCAGTTCTTC. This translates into CATSGKGLWISYNEQFF.

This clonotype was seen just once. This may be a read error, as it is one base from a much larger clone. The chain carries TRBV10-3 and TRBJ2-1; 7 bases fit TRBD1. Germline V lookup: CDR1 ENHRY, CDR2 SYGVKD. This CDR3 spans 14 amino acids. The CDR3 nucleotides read TGTGCCATCAGTGACCTGACAGGGATCAATGAGCTGTTCTTC. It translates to CAISDLTGINELFF.

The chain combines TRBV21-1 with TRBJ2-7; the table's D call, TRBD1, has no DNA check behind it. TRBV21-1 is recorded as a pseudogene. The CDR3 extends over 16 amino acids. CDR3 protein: CASSKQKTGGSYEQYF. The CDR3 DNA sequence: TGTGCCAGCAGCAAACAGAAGACGGGGGGATCCTACGAGCAGTACTTC.

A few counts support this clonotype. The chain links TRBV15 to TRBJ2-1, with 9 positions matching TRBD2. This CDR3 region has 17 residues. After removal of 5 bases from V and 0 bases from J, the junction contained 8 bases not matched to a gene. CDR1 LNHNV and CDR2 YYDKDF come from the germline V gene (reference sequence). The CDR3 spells CATSGSSGASSYNEQFF. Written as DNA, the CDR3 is TGTGCCACCAGCGGGTCTAGCGGGGCAAGCTCCTACAATGAGCAGTTCTTC. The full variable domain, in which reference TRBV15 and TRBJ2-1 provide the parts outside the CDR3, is DAMVIQNPRYQVTQFGKPVTLSCSQTLNHNVMYWYQQKSSQAPKLLFHYYDKDFNNEADTPDNFQSRRPNTSFCFLDIRSPGLGDTAMYLCATSGSSGASSYNEQFFGPGTRLTVL.

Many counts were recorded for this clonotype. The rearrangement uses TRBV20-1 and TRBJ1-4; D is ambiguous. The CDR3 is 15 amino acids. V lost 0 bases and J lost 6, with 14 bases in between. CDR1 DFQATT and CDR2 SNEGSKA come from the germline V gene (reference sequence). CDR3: CSARDRGAVYEKLFF. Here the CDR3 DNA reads TGCAGTGCTAGAGATAGAGGCGCGGTTTATGAAAAACTGTTTTTT.